The present T cell receptor beta chain was sequenced within a study of T cell responses to AZD1222 COVID-19 vaccine. In the study overall: The analysis combined second doses at about 4 or about 12 weeks.

On this clone: Its antigen is not identified.

Some clones are missing from TCRdb's copy, which holds only in-frame ones; the method was immunoSEQ multiplex PCR. The table records fewer than 130,000 clones, around 94% of them present only once. The study's findings and limits: The donor cohort was predominantly white British with a female majority, and clonal diversity may have been underestimated. Unmutated variant regions are reportedly targeted by nearly half of spike-specific TCRs.

This CDR3 region has 14 residues. Trimming cost V 4 bases and J 4 bases, with 13 bases left between them. Germline V CDR1 and CDR2: SGHTA, FQGNSA. The starting material was peripheral blood, obtained on day 0 of AZD1222 vaccination. This receptor was identified in an adult in good health. V usage is TRBV7-2 and J usage is TRBJ2-5; either TRBD1 or TRBD2 may supply D (5 bases each). Here the CDR3 DNA reads TGTGCCAGCAGCTCCGGGACCATGGGAGAGACCCAGTACTTC. The encoded protein is CASSSGTMGETQYF.